The present T cell receptor (beta chain) was sequenced within a study of blood T cell repertoires in COVID-19. Study-wide context: Some COVID-19 samples were acute and others convalescent; all came from the United States, Italy and Spain.

Deletions cut 5 bases from V and 7 bases from J, with 11 bases between. From germline, CDR1 is SNHLY and CDR2 FYNNEI. The CDR3 extends over 12 amino acids. This clone was recorded a few times. As handled by the study authors: The authors estimated nucleated cell counts from reference gene primer amplification. Assay used: immunoSEQ multiplex PCR; TCRdb lists only in-frame clones, some missing. V, J and clone size derive from that table, while D and trimming were established from the DNA sequence. The sample lists 150,000 to 200,000 clones; approximately 86% were seen once. This receptor was obtained from an elderly woman with acute or convalescent COVID-19. V usage is TRBV2 and J usage is TRBJ1-1, with D maybe TRBD1 (5 bases). The specimen sequenced was peripheral blood. The chain's CDR3 is CASSPDTFEAFF. Here the CDR3 DNA reads TGTGCCAGCAGTCCGGACACTTTTGAAGCTTTCTTT.